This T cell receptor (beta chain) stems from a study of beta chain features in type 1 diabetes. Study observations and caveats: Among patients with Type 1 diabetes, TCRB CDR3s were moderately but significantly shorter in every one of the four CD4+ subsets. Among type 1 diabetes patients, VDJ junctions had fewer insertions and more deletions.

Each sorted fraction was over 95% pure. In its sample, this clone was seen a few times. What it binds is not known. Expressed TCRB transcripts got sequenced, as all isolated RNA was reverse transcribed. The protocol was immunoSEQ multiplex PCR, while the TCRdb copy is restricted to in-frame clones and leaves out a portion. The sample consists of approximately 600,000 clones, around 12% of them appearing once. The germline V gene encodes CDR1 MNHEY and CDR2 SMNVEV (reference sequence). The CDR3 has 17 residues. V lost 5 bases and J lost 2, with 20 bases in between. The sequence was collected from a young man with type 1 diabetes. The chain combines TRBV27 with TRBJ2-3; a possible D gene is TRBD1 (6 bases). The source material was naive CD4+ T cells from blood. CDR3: CASSHTRGTDSTDTQYF. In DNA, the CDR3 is TGTGCCAGCAGTCATACGAGGGGGACGGACTCCACAGATACGCAGTATTTT.